One and the same sample provided the 5 T cell receptor beta chains below, sequenced in a study of preoperative IRX-2 immunotherapy in early breast cancer. Sample treatment: preoperative locoregional IRX-2 cytokine immunotherapy. TCRdb's table, derived via immunoSEQ multiplex PCR, lists solely in-frame clones and lacks some. The repertoire has around 13,000 clones, more than 75% of them found once; the top ten carry approximately 30%. Specimen collection occurred from a patient treated with IRX-2 immunotherapy. The receptors derive from a human donor with breast cancer.

The chain has TRBV6-6 and TRBJ1-4; 7 bases are a match to TRBD1. The CDR3 consists of 15 residues. Trimming removed 4 bases from V and 7 bases from J; junction bases left unmatched: 9. Germline CDR1 and CDR2: MNHNY and SVGAGI (reference sequence). The CDR3 protein is CASSSKQGSGEKLFF. In DNA, the CDR3 is TGTGCCAGCAGTTCAAAACAGGGGTCTGGTGAAAAACTGTTTTTT.

The chain has TRBV4-2 and TRBJ2-3, with 10 bases aligning to TRBD2. Germline V gives CDR1 LGHNA, CDR2 YNFKEQ. The CDR3 loop spans 16 amino acids. With V trimmed by 3 bases and J by 1 base, 4 bases remained unmatched. CDR3 sequence reads: CASSQVGLAGTDTQYF. CDR3 sequence (DNA): TGTGCCAGCAGCCAGGTAGGACTAGCGGGCACAGATACGCAGTATTTT.

The chain couples TRBV6-1 to TRBJ1-5, with 7 bases aligning to TRBD1. Germline assignment: CDR1 MNHNS and CDR2 SASEGT. The CDR3 spans 14 residues. The V gene end was trimmed by 2 bases and the J gene end by 6 bases; junction bases not matched to a gene: 4. CDR3: CASSERQGGQPQHF. Written as DNA, the CDR3 is TGTGCCAGCAGTGAACGACAGGGAGGTCAGCCCCAGCATTTT.

V usage is TRBV25-1 and J usage is TRBJ1-1, with D perhaps TRBD1 (6 bases). V was pared by 5 bases and J by 8 bases, with 12 bases between. The CDR3 spans 12 residues. Germline V lookup: CDR1 MGHDK, CDR2 SYGVNS. The CDR3 sequence: CASSRRTAEAFF. CDR3 in DNA: TGTGCCAGCAGTCGTCGGACAGCAGAAGCTTTCTTT. Drawing the rest from reference TRBV25-1 and TRBJ1-1, the complete variable domain is EADIYQTPRYLVIGTGKKITLECSQTMGHDKMYWYQQDPGMELHLIHYSYGVNSTEKGDLSSESTVSRIRTEHFPLTLESARPSHTSQYLCASSRRTAEAFFGQGTRLTVV.

The chain carries TRBV14 and TRBJ1-3; perhaps TRBD1 as D (6 bases). CDR1 and CDR2 from the germline V gene are SGHDN and FVKESK. V gave up 1 base and J gave up 3 bases, with 10 bases separating them. The CDR3 runs 15 residues. This CDR3 is CASSQVGGSGNTIYF. CDR3 coding DNA: TGTGCCAGCAGCCAAGTAGGGGGAAGTGGAAACACCATATATTTT.